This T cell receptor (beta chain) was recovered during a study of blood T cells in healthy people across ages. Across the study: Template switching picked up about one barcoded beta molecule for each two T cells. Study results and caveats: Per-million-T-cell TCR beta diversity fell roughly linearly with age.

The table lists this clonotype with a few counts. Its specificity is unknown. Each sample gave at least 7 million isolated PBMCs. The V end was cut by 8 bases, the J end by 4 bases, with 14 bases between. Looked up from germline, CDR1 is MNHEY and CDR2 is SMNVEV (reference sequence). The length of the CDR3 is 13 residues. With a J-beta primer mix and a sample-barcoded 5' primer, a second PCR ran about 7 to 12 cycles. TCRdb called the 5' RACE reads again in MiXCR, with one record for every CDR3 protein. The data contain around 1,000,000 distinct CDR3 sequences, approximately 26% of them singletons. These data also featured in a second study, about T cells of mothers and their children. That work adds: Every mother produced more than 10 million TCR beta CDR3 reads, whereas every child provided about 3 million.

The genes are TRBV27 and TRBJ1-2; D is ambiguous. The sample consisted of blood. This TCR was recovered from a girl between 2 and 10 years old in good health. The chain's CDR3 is CASAPHRFYGYTF. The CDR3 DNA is TGTGCCAGCGCCCCCCATCGCTTCTATGGCTACACCTTC.